This is a list of T cell receptor beta chains from one sample in a study of blood T cell repertoires in COVID-19. Repertoires were generated with immunoSEQ multiplex PCR, while TCRdb's copy carries only in-frame clones and drops some. The sample records some 10,000 clones, around 87% being singletons. Sequencing used peripheral blood. All receptors come from a human donor in a cohort sampled during active COVID-19. CDR3s include the opening cysteine and the closing phenylalanine or tryptophan. A D gene is named only where the DNA matches it firmly. Size is omitted from some rows. Given values are once, few, many or a class for expanded clones.

TRBV10-3	TRBJ2-2	-	TRBD2	TGTGCCATCAATCTAGGACTAGCGGGGGGCGTCGGGGAGCTGTTTTTT	CAINLGLAGGVGELFF
TRBV24-1	TRBJ2-1	-	TRBD2	TGTGCCACCAGTGATTCCAGACCACTAGCGGGAGCTTACAATGAGCAGTTCTTC	CATSDSRPLAGAYNEQFF
TRBV7-9	TRBJ2-7	-	TRBD1	TGTGCCAGCAGCCCTGGCGCAGGGGGCACCTACGAGCAGTACTTC	CASSPGAGGTYEQYF
TRBV7-9	TRBJ1-1	-	-	TGTGCCAGCAGCTCAGGAGTCAGGGGAGGGCCCACTGAAGCTTTCTTT	CASSSGVRGGPTEAFF
TRBV15	TRBJ1-5	-	-	TGTGCCACCAGCAGAGACAGGGATCAGCCCCAGCATTTT	CATSRDRDQPQHF
TRBV5-1	TRBJ1-4	once	-	TGCGCCAGCAGCTTCTGGGGCCTAACTAATGAAAAACTGTTTTTT	CASSFWGLTNEKLFF
TRBV5-1	TRBJ1-5	-	-	TGCGCCAGCAGCTTGGTAGGGGCAAGCAATCAGCCCCAGCATTTT	CASSLVGASNQPQHF
TRBV7-3	TRBJ2-3	-	TRBD2	TGTGCCAGCAGCTTAAAAGGGCGGGGGGGCACAGATACGCAGTATTTT	CASSLKGRGGTDTQYF
TRBV5-5	TRBJ1-2	-	-	TGTGCCAGCAGCTTGAGTAGCTATGGCTACACCTTC	CASSLSSYGYTF
TRBV18	TRBJ1-1	-	TRBD1	TGTGCCAGCTCACCGGGACAGGGGGCAACTGAAGCTTTCTTT	CASSPGQGATEAFF
TRBV28	TRBJ1-2	-	-	TGTGCCAGCAGTACCCAGGGGAATGGCTACACCTTC	CASSTQGNGYTF
TRBV27	TRBJ2-1	-	TRBD1	TGTGCCAGCAGTTCAATCACCGGGACAGGGCATACTAATGAGCAGTTCTTC	CASSSITGTGHTNEQFF
TRBV6-5	TRBJ1-2	-	-	TGTGCCAGCAGTTACTCCCCCACAGGTGCCTATGGCTACACCTTC	CASSYSPTGAYGYTF
TRBV28	TRBJ1-1	-	TRBD1	TGTGCCAGCAGTTCGGGACAGGGGACTGAAGCTTTCTTT	CASSSGQGTEAFF
TRBV5-1	TRBJ2-5	-	-	TGCGCCAGCAGCTTTGGGCATCAAGAGACCCAGTACTTC	CASSFGHQETQYF
TRBV9	TRBJ2-3	-	-	TGTGCCAGTAGCCTTGAGTCTAGCACAGATACGCAGTATTTT	CASSLESSTDTQYF
TRBV18	TRBJ1-1	-	TRBD1	TGTGCCAGCCAAGGACAGGGGACCAGGAACACTGAAGCTTTCTTT	CASQGQGTRNTEAFF
TRBV13	TRBJ2-6	-	TRBD1	TGTGCCAGCAGCTTTGGAGACAGGGATCTCCCTGGGGCCAACGTCCTGACTTTC	CASSFGDRDLPGANVLTF
TRBV15	TRBJ1-2	-	-	TGTGCCACCAGCTCCGGGATAACTGGTTATGGCTACACCTTC	CATSSGITGYGYTF
TRBV10-3	TRBJ1-2	-	-	TGTGCCATCAGTGAGTCGTTTAGGTCAGGGGCTGGTGGCTACACCTTC	CAISESFRSGAGGYTF
TRBV5-1	TRBJ2-7	-	TRBD1	TGCGCCAGCAGCTTTTGGACAGGTGCAACCTACGAGCAGTACTTC	CASSFWTGATYEQYF
TRBV9	TRBJ2-3	-	TRBD2	TGTGCCAGCAGCGCAGCGGGGGACACAGATACGCAGTATTTT	CASSAAGDTDTQYF
TRBV18	TRBJ1-2	-	TRBD1	TGTGCCAGCTCACCTGGACAGGTAGACTATGGCTACACCTTC	CASSPGQVDYGYTF
TRBV6-2/TRBV6-3	TRBJ2-2	-	TRBD2	TGTGCCAGCAGTTACGGGGCTAGCGGGGGGCGTTCGAACACCGGGGAGCTGTTTTTT	CASSYGASGGRSNTGELFF
TRBV6-5	TRBJ1-2	-	TRBD1	TGTGCCAGCAGTTACTCGAGTCTACAGGGGGCTAGTGGCTACACCTTC	CASSYSSLQGASGYTF
TRBV5-1	TRBJ2-4	-	TRBD1	TGCGCCAGCAGCGGGGACAGGGGGGACATTCAGTACTTC	CASSGDRGDIQYF
TRBV7-2	TRBJ2-7	-	-	TGTGCCAGCAGAGCGGCACCCTATTCCGAGCAGTACTTC	CASRAAPYSEQYF
TRBV6-2/TRBV6-3	TRBJ2-1	-	-	TGTGCCAGCAGTCTTAACCCGCCGGGGTACAATGAGCAGTTCTTC	CASSLNPPGYNEQFF
TRBV28	TRBJ1-2	-	TRBD1	TGTGCCAGCTTTGACAGGGCTAACTATGGCTACACCTTC	CASFDRANYGYTF
TRBV19	TRBJ1-1	-	-	TGTGCCAGTAGTATAGTCCCAGCGGCGACTGAAGCTTTCTTT	CASSIVPAATEAFF
TRBV5-1	TRBJ2-5	-	TRBD2	TGCGCCAGCAGCTCGGGACTAGCGGAGACCCAGTACTTC	CASSSGLAETQYF